Listed here are 23 T cell receptor beta chains from one sample, sequenced in a study of T cell clonotyping in hematopoietic cell transplantation. Assay used: immunoSEQ multiplex PCR; TCRdb lists only in-frame clones, some missing. Of some 17,000 clones listed, roughly 90% are singletons. Material for sequencing was peripheral blood mononuclear cells. These receptors were obtained from a man in his fifties or sixties in good health. Some clones in this sample may be carry-over from other donors' samples.

V is TRBV6-5 and J is TRBJ2-7; D is perhaps TRBD1 (6 bases). Germline lookup yields CDR1 MNHEY and CDR2 SVGAGI. Trimming shortened V by 8 bases and J by 5 bases, and 19 bases separated the two germline ends. The CDR3 contains 14 residues. The CDR3: CASRSTGRKHEQYF. The CDR3 bases are TGTGCCAGCCGTTCAACAGGGAGAAAACACGAGCAGTACTTC.

The chain has TRBV11-3 and TRBJ1-1, with 7 bases that match TRBD1. With V trimmed by 5 bases and J by 11 bases, 5 bases remained unmatched. The CDR3 has 11 amino acids. Germline CDR1 reads SGHNT; CDR2 reads YENEEA. CDR3 bases: TGTGCCAGCAGCCGCGAAGGGGGCGCTTTCTTT. This codes for CASSREGGAFF.

The chain joins TRBV7-2 to TRBJ1-5; D is ambiguous. The germline V gene has CDR1 SGHTA and CDR2 FQGNSA. Trimming stripped 2 bases from V and 0 bases from J, with 11 bases between. The CDR3 is 16 residues long. Here the CDR3 DNA reads TGTGCCAGCAGCTTACTCGGCATCACTAGCAATCAGCCCCAGCATTTT. Encoded protein: CASSLLGITSNQPQHF.

The V gene is TRBV5-1, the J gene TRBJ1-1, with 10 bases matching TRBD1. Germline loops: CDR1 SGHRS, CDR2 YFSETQ. The CDR3 contains 15 residues. V trimming: 2 bases; J trimming: 2 bases; junction bases outside the gene matches: 3. The CDR3 region is CASSFRTGGNTEAFF. The CDR3, as DNA: TGCGCCAGCAGCTTCCGGACAGGGGGTAACACTGAAGCTTTCTTT.

This chain connects TRBV9 to TRBJ1-2; D may be TRBD1 (5 bases). CDR3 length equals 12 residues. CDR1 SGDLS and CDR2 YYNGEE come from the germline V gene. The germline V and J ends were trimmed by 8 bases and 4 bases, with 12 bases remaining between them. The CDR3 region has the DNA TGTGCCAGAGCACAAGACAGCTATGGCTACACCTTC. This encodes CARAQDSYGYTF.

The chain recombines TRBV5-1 with TRBJ2-3; D possibly uses TRBD1 or TRBD2 (5 bases each). CDR1 is SGHRS, CDR2 YFSETQ, per germline. V lost 2 bases, J lost 6 bases, and 7 bases lay in between. There are 12 residues in the CDR3. The CDR3 sequence is CASSFEGDTQYF. The DNA of the CDR3 is TGCGCCAGCAGCTTTGAGGGGGATACGCAGTATTTT.

The genes are TRBV5-6 and TRBJ2-1; D possibly corresponds to TRBD2 (6 bases). Deletions cut 5 bases from V and 4 bases from J, with 13 bases between. Looked up from germline, CDR1 is SGHDT and CDR2 is YYEEEE. The CDR3 loop spans 14 amino acids. In DNA, the CDR3 is TGTGCCAGCAGGGCGGTAGCGGTGTACAATGAGCAGTTCTTC. It translates to CASRAVAVYNEQFF.

The rearrangement uses TRBV5-8 and TRBJ1-4; no firm D call. The CDR3 consists of 12 residues. Germline lookup yields CDR1 SGHTS and CDR2 YDEGEE. V was trimmed by 0 bases and J by 7 bases, leaving 4 bases between them. CDR3: CASSLGGEKLFF. The CDR3, as DNA: TGTGCCAGCAGCTTGGGGGGTGAAAAACTGTTTTTT. Full variable domain (outside the CDR3, taken from reference TRBV5-8 and TRBJ1-4): EAGVTQSPTHLIKTRGQQATLRCSPISGHTSVYWYQQALGLGLQFLLWYDEGEERNRGNFPPRFSGRQFPNYSSELNVNALELEDSALYLCASSLGGEKLFFGSGTQLSVL.

This clone was recorded once. The chain has TRBV6-1 and TRBJ2-6; 8 positions agree with TRBD1. Per germline, CDR1 MNHNS and CDR2 SASEGT. After removal of 2 bases from V and 4 bases from J, the junction contained 4 bases not matched to a gene. This CDR3 is built from 16 residues. CDR3 in DNA: TGTGCCAGCAGTGAACTCAGGGGGCCAGGGGCCAACGTCCTGACTTTC. Translating gives CASSELRGPGANVLTF.

This chain links TRBV7-2 with TRBJ1-5; D is undetermined. V was pared by 4 bases and J by 10 bases, with 20 bases between. Germline-derived CDR1 and CDR2 are SGHTA and FQGNSA. The length of the CDR3 is 15 residues. The CDR3: CASSSQSETLKPQHF. The CDR3 DNA reads TGTGCCAGCAGCTCCCAGAGTGAGACCCTTAAACCCCAGCATTTT.

The chain employs TRBV14 and TRBJ1-1; D is perhaps TRBD1 (6 bases). With 1 base removed from V and 1 base from J, the gap between germline ends came to 10 bases. The V gene's germline CDR1 is SGHDN and CDR2 FVKESK. The CDR3 consists of 15 residues. The CDR3 coding sequence is TGTGCCAGCAGCCAAGGATTGACAGGGAACACTGAAGCTTTCTTT. Translating it yields CASSQGLTGNTEAFF. Drawing the rest from reference TRBV14 and TRBJ1-1, the complete variable domain is EAGVTQFPSHSVIEKGQTVTLRCDPISGHDNLYWYRRVMGKEIKFLLHFVKESKQDESGMPNNRFLAERTGGTYSTLKVQPAELEDSGVYFCASSQGLTGNTEAFFGQGTRLTVV.

The genes are TRBV5-1 and TRBJ1-1, with 7 bases lining up with TRBD1. This CDR3 has 15 amino acids. V lost 4 bases and J lost 2; bases outside the gene matches: 8. Per the germline V gene, CDR1 is SGHRS and CDR2 is YFSETQ. CDR3 sequence: CASSPREGGNTEAFF. The CDR3 region has the DNA TGCGCCAGCAGCCCCCGGGAAGGGGGCAACACTGAAGCTTTCTTT. Variable domain in full (rest from reference TRBV5-1 and TRBJ1-1): KAGVTQTPRYLIKTRGQQVTLSCSPISGHRSVSWYQQTPGQGLQFLFEYFSETQRNKGNFPGRFSGRQFSNSRSEMNVSTLELGDSALYLCASSPREGGNTEAFFGQGTRLTVV.

J is TRBJ2-5 and V is TRBV11-3; no firm D call. This CDR3 comprises 11 residues. Trimming removed 5 bases at V and 4 bases at J, with 5 bases between. Germline values: CDR1 SGHNT, CDR2 YENEEA. The DNA of the CDR3 is TGTGCCAGCAGCCAAGCAGAGACCCAGTACTTC. Amino acid sequence: CASSQAETQYF.

DNA of the CDR3: TGCGCCAGCAGCGTCGGCTCTCTTCCCCCCACAGATACGCAGTATTTT. The encoded protein is CASSVGSLPPTDTQYF. V and J are TRBV5-1 and TRBJ2-3; no clear D. V was trimmed by 4 bases and J by 2 bases, leaving 17 bases between them. The germline V gene has CDR1 SGHRS and CDR2 YFSETQ. CDR3 length: 16 residues.

The chain recombines TRBV7-2 with TRBJ2-6; D possibly corresponds to TRBD1 (6 bases). CDR1 is SGHTA, CDR2 FQGNSA, per germline. The length of the CDR3 is 15 residues. V lost 5 bases to trimming and J lost 1 base, with 9 bases between them. DNA of the CDR3: TGTGCCAGCAGCGGCAGGGGTTCTGGGGCCAACGTCCTGACTTTC. This gives the protein CASSGRGSGANVLTF.

The rearrangement uses TRBV7-3 and TRBJ2-3; tentatively, D is TRBD1 (5 bases). The length of the CDR3 is 14 residues. V dropped 1 base and J dropped 5 bases, with 10 bases sitting between them. Germline CDR1 is SGHTA and CDR2 is FQGTGA. The CDR3 spells CASSLRGIIDTQYF. CDR3 DNA: TGTGCCAGCAGCTTAAGGGGCATCATAGATACGCAGTATTTT.

The chain links TRBV6-5 to TRBJ2-7; TRBD2 is a possible D gene (5 bases). Trimming removed 0 bases at V and 0 bases at J, with 9 bases between. From germline, CDR1 is MNHEY and CDR2 SVGAGI. The CDR3 spans 15 residues. This CDR3 reads CASSYSQGSSYEQYF. CDR3 DNA sequence: TGTGCCAGCAGTTACTCCCAAGGGAGCTCCTACGAGCAGTACTTC.

V is TRBV29-1 and J is TRBJ2-7; possible D gene TRBD1, 6 bases. The CDR3 totals 14 residues. Germline loops: CDR1 SQVTM, CDR2 ANQGSEA. The V gene lost 2 bases and the J gene lost 2 bases, with 13 bases spanning the gap. CDR3: CSVESRTATYEQYF. DNA for the CDR3: TGCAGCGTTGAATCCCGGACAGCTACCTACGAGCAGTACTTC.

The chain employs TRBV5-7 and TRBJ2-7; D remains unclear. TRBV5-7 is an ORF, and what it does is uncertain. V was trimmed by 0 bases and J by 3 bases, leaving 4 bases between them. The CDR3 is 12 amino acids. In DNA, the CDR3 is TGTGCCAGCAGCTTGGCCAGCTACGAGCAGTACTTC. This gives the protein CASSLASYEQYF.

This rearrangement joins TRBV4-2 to TRBJ2-5; 7 nucleotides agree with TRBD2. CDR3 length: 15 residues. Germline loops: CDR1 LGHNA, CDR2 YNFKEQ. The ends lost 8 bases at V and 2 bases at J; junction bases unmatched: 11. This chain's CDR3 is CASARSSGKQETQYF. DNA for the CDR3: TGTGCCAGCGCGAGATCTAGCGGAAAACAAGAGACCCAGTACTTC.

The chain joins TRBV5-1 to TRBJ1-1; no definite D call. The CDR3 loop spans 14 amino acids. The V end was cut by 0 bases, the J end by 2 bases, with 8 bases between. The germline V gene has CDR1 SGHRS and CDR2 YFSETQ. CDR3 nucleotide sequence: TGCGCCAGCAGCTTGGAAGAGGGAAACACTGAAGCTTTCTTT. Protein: CASSLEEGNTEAFF.

The J gene is TRBJ2-1, the V gene TRBV30; 14 bases map to TRBD2. This CDR3 contains 17 residues. The V gene end was trimmed by 2 bases and the J gene end by 4 bases; junction bases not matched to a gene: 7. In germline, CDR1 is GTSNPN, CDR2 SVGIG (reference sequence). The CDR3 DNA sequence: TGTGCCTGGAGTCCCAGACTAGCGGGGGGGCCGTACAATGAGCAGTTCTTC. As protein: CAWSPRLAGGPYNEQFF.

This sequence joins TRBV6-6 and TRBJ2-2; 7 positions agree with TRBD2. The length of the CDR3 is 15 residues. Germline CDR1 MNHNY, CDR2 SVGAGI (reference sequence). Trimming took 2 bases from V and 6 from J; bases not matched to a gene: 6. CDR3 sequence reads: CASSYRGGDAGELFF. For the CDR3, the DNA is TGTGCCAGCAGTTACCGGGGAGGGGACGCCGGGGAGCTGTTTTTT.